Following are 32 T cell receptor beta chains from one sample sequenced in a study of spatial heterogeneity in lung cancer. Study-wide findings and caveats: How many expanded intratumoral alpha and beta TCRs were present tracked the tumor mutation count, which was a count of nonsynonymous mutations.

Sample time point: sample taken at primary tumor resection. Which antigens these TCRs recognize remains unknown. TCRdb reprocessed the 5' RACE reads via MiXCR and lists one record per CDR3 protein. The sample consists of about 2,700 distinct CDR3 sequences, 5.5% of them appearing once. Sequenced here: lung tumor tissue, sampled at surgery. The receptors stem from a male donor with early-stage non-small cell lung cancer.

This clonotype was recorded many times. The CDR3 coding sequence is TGTGCCAGCAGTCGGCCACAGGGAGTTCTAGATACGCAGTATTTT. Amino acid sequence: CASSRPQGVLDTQYF. The rearrangement links TRBV28 to TRBJ2-3; possible D gene TRBD1, 6 bases. Trimming stripped 5 bases from V and 5 bases from J, with 17 bases between. This CDR3 has 15 residues. Germline V CDR1 and CDR2: MDHEN, SYDVKM.

This clonotype was picked up many times. V usage is TRBV29-1 and J usage is TRBJ2-7; 8 bases agree with TRBD2. The CDR3 has 14 amino acids. The ends lost 0 bases at V and 3 bases at J; junction bases unmatched: 4. CDR1 and CDR2 (germline): SQVTM, ANQGSEA. CDR3 sequence reads: CSVEDTRGGYEQYF. The CDR3 bases are TGCAGCGTTGAAGACACCCGGGGGGGCTACGAGCAGTACTTC.

Relative to its sample, this clonotype is medium-sized. This chain joins TRBV6-2 or TRBV6-3 and TRBJ2-5; D is tentatively TRBD1 or TRBD2 (5 bases each). The CDR3 has 13 residues. Looked up from germline, CDR1 is MNHEY and CDR2 is SVGEGT. The V end was cut by 8 bases, the J end by 2 bases, with 12 bases between. The CDR3 reads CASSRGEQETQYF. The CDR3 DNA follows: TGTGCCAGCTCGCGAGGGGAACAAGAGACCCAGTACTTC.

This clonotype is labeled as medium-sized (0.01 to 0.1%). The chain is built from TRBV7-3 and TRBJ2-1; 11 positions agree with TRBD2. The CDR3 spans 16 residues. V lost 3 bases and J lost 3; bases outside the gene matches: 4. CDR1 and CDR2 from the germline V gene are SGHTA and FQGTGA. CDR3: CASSLEGTSGYNEQFF. The CDR3 DNA reads TGTGCCAGCAGCTTGGAGGGGACTAGCGGCTACAATGAGCAGTTCTTC. Full variable domain (outside the CDR3, taken from reference TRBV7-3 and TRBJ2-1): GAGVSQTPSNKVTEKGKYVELRCDPISGHTALYWYRQSLGQGPEFLIYFQGTGAADDSGLPNDRFFAVRPEGSVSTLKIQRTERGDSAVYLCASSLEGTSGYNEQFFGPGTRLTVL.

This clonotype appeared many times. The chain uses TRBV7-8 and TRBJ2-7, with D uncertain. CDR1 and CDR2 (germline): SGHVS, FQNEAQ. The CDR3 is 12 amino acids. The V end was cut by 4 bases, the J end by 2 bases, with 6 bases between. The CDR3 bases are TGTGCCAGCAGCTCCACCCCCTACGAGCAGTACTTC. Its protein is CASSSTPYEQYF.

This clonotype is deemed medium-sized. An end of the junction differs from the germline gene, which may be a read error. The rearrangement uses TRBV20-1 and TRBJ2-1; D is perhaps TRBD2 (7 bases). The CDR3 extends over 12 amino acids. Germline CDR1 and CDR2: DFQATT and SNEGSKA (reference sequence). DNA for the CDR3: TGCAGTGGTAGACGCGGGGGCTCGGAGCAGTTCTTC. Translating gives CSGRRGGSEQFF.

Sample share makes this clonotype medium-sized. CDR3 nucleotide sequence: TGCGCCAGCAGCCAAGAGGGCGGCCTTCGTGGCTACACCTTC. This codes for CASSQEGGLRGYTF. The rearrangement uses TRBV4-1 and TRBJ1-2; D call uncertain. Trimming cost V 0 bases and J 7 bases, with 12 bases left between them. Germline V gene sequence: CDR1 MGHRA, CDR2 YSYEKL. The CDR3 spans 14 residues.

In its sample, this clonotype was seen a few times. The chain couples TRBV20-1 to TRBJ1-5, with 7 bases that match TRBD1. From germline, CDR1 is DFQATT and CDR2 SNEGSKA (reference sequence). Unmatched junction bases numbered 12, after V lost 4 bases and J lost 0 bases. This CDR3 region has 17 residues. Here the CDR3 DNA reads TGCAGTGCTACGAAGGTACAGGGGATGTATAGCAATCAGCCCCAGCATTTT. As protein: CSATKVQGMYSNQPQHF.

This clonotype occurred many times. CDR3 bases: TGTGCCAGCAGCTTAACTAGCGGGGGGGCTTCTCTTCGTGGAGATACGCAGTATTTT. Encoded protein: CASSLTSGGASLRGDTQYF. V gene TRBV7-2 combines with J gene TRBJ2-3; 13 bases agree with TRBD2. The germline V gene has CDR1 SGHTA and CDR2 FQGNSA. Trimming cost V 2 bases and J 5 bases; bases outside gene matches: 13. There are 19 residues in the CDR3. Looking up the rest from reference TRBV7-2 and TRBJ2-3 gives the full variable domain: GAGVSQSPSNKVTEKGKDVELRCDPISGHTALYWYRQSLGQGLEFLIYFQGNSAPDKSGLPSDRFSAERTGGSVSTLTIQRTQQEDSAVYLCASSLTSGGASLRGDTQYFGPGTRLTVL.

This clonotype was observed many times. The chain links TRBV4-3 to TRBJ1-2, with no clear D. Germline-derived CDR1 and CDR2 are LGHNA and YSLEER. The CDR3 length is 16 residues. With 2 bases removed from V and 3 bases from J, the gap between germline ends came to 16 bases. The CDR3 region is CASSQRRARRDYGYTF. The DNA of the CDR3 is TGCGCCAGCAGCCAACGGAGGGCAAGGCGGGACTATGGCTACACCTTC.

This clonotype is judged medium-sized. The chain combines TRBV7-9 with TRBJ2-3, with D perhaps TRBD1 (6 bases). The CDR3 covers 15 residues. V was shortened by 5 bases and J by 1 base, with 13 bases between the two germline ends. Germline CDR1 and CDR2: SEHNR and FQNEAQ (reference sequence). As DNA, the CDR3 is TGTGCCAGCAGCCCAGGGGAGCTTGGCACAGATACGCAGTATTTT. Protein product: CASSPGELGTDTQYF.

This clonotype was counted ten times or more. The J gene is TRBJ2-2, the V gene TRBV6-2 or TRBV6-3; D gene uncertain. Germline values: CDR1 MNHEY, CDR2 SVGEGT. This CDR3 is built from 16 residues. V was clipped by 1 base and J by 0 bases, with 9 bases between them. DNA for the CDR3: TGTGCCAGCAGTTACTTGAGGCGTTCGAACACCGGGGAGCTGTTTTTT. This sequence encodes CASSYLRRSNTGELFF.

Sample share makes this clonotype large. J is TRBJ2-2 and V is TRBV7-8; 10 nucleotides agree with TRBD2. Germline V lookup: CDR1 SGHVS, CDR2 FQNEAQ. Trimming at V came to 5 bases and at J to 8 bases, leaving 8 bases not matched to a gene. The CDR3 runs 15 residues. CDR3 DNA sequence: TGTGCCAGCAGCCAGCGGGAGGGCCCTTCGGGGGAGCTGTTTTTT. Protein: CASSQREGPSGELFF.

By share of the sample, this clonotype is large (0.1 to 1%). This rearrangement joins TRBV7-2 to TRBJ1-3; D is unclear. The germline V gene has CDR1 SGHTA and CDR2 FQGNSA. The CDR3 extends over 15 amino acids. The V gene lost 3 bases and the J gene lost 0 bases, with 9 bases spanning the gap. CDR3 protein: CASSFTLRSGNTIYF. CDR3 coding DNA: TGTGCCAGCAGCTTTACACTACGCTCTGGAAACACCATATATTTT.

This clonotype has more than one count but fewer than ten. The J gene is TRBJ2-3, the V gene TRBV5-1, with 10 bases matching TRBD1. The CDR3 has 14 amino acids. Germline CDR1 SGHRS, CDR2 YFSETQ. The J segment lost 6 bases and the V segment lost 4 bases, leaving 5 bases of the junction unmatched. The CDR3 protein is CASSLGQGVDTQYF. CDR3 in DNA: TGCGCCAGCAGCCTCGGACAGGGGGTGGATACGCAGTATTTT.

In this sample, this clonotype is medium-sized. V is TRBV9 and J is TRBJ2-3; 9 nucleotides line up with TRBD2. The CDR3 contains 16 residues. V lost 2 bases to trimming and J lost 0 bases; unmatched junction nucleotides: 4. CDR1 SGDLS and CDR2 YYNGEE come from the germline V gene. This chain's CDR3 is CASSVISGGSTDTQYF. The CDR3 DNA reads as TGTGCCAGCAGCGTGATTAGCGGGGGAAGCACAGATACGCAGTATTTT.

This clonotype appeared many times. The chain couples TRBV2 to TRBJ2-7, with 7 bases lining up with TRBD1. There are 12 residues in the CDR3. After removal of 4 bases from V and 6 bases from J, the junction contained 3 bases not matched to a gene. The germline V gene has CDR1 SNHLY and CDR2 FYNNEI. CDR3 nucleotide sequence: TGTGCCAGCAGTGGGCAGGGGGTCGAGCAGTACTTC. This codes for CASSGQGVEQYF. Full variable domain (rest looked up from reference TRBV2 and TRBJ2-7): EPEVTQTPSHQVTQMGQEVILRCVPISNHLYFYWYRQILGQKVEFLVSFYNNEISEKSEIFDDQFSVERPDGSNFTLKIRSTKLEDSAMYFCASSGQGVEQYFGPGTRLTVT.

The rearrangement uses TRBV6-1 and TRBJ1-2; D is perhaps TRBD1 (5 bases). Germline V gene sequence: CDR1 MNHNS, CDR2 SASEGT. The CDR3 contains 16 residues. V was clipped by 1 base and J by 8 bases, with 20 bases between them. The CDR3 loop is CASSEGRVTPLGGYTF. The CDR3 DNA reads TGTGCCAGCAGTGAAGGCAGGGTGACCCCCCTGGGGGGCTACACCTTC.

By share, this clonotype counts as medium-sized. J is TRBJ1-2 and V is TRBV28; D is ambiguous. The CDR3 length is 12 residues. Trimming left V 6 bases short and J 0 bases short, with 5 bases between. CDR1 and CDR2 (germline): MDHEN, SYDVKM. The CDR3 spells CASSGPNYGYTF. The CDR3 DNA is TGTGCCAGCAGCGGCCCTAACTATGGCTACACCTTC.

By share, this clonotype counts as large. The V and J genes are TRBV3-1 and TRBJ1-2, with a tentative D call TRBD1 (6 bases). The germline gives CDR1 LGHDT, CDR2 YNNKEL (reference sequence). The CDR3 contains 15 residues. V shed 0 bases and J shed 1 base, with 9 bases lying between them. The CDR3 region is CASSQEGAGNYGYTF. The CDR3 region has the DNA TGTGCCAGCAGCCAAGAGGGGGCGGGTAACTATGGCTACACCTTC.

This clonotype rates as medium-sized. V gene TRBV18 combines with J gene TRBJ2-3, with 14 bases fitting TRBD2. CDR3 size: 15 residues. The V segment lost 5 bases and the J segment 5 bases; nucleotides outside the gene matches: 3. CDR1 and CDR2 from the germline V gene are KGHSH and LQKENI. The CDR3 region is CASSWGLAGEDTQYF. The CDR3 DNA sequence: TGTGCCAGCTCATGGGGACTAGCGGGAGAAGATACGCAGTATTTT.

This clonotype is deemed medium-sized. The J gene is TRBJ2-6, the V gene TRBV23-1, with TRBD1 matching over 9 bases. TRBV23-1 is an open reading frame whose function is uncertain. Trimming at V came to 7 bases and at J to 4 bases, leaving 17 bases not matched to a gene. The CDR3 covers 19 residues. DNA of the CDR3: TGCGCCAGCACCGAAAGGGTCCACAGGGGGCGCGTCGGGGCCAACGTCCTGACTTTC. Its translation is CASTERVHRGRVGANVLTF.

By share of the sample, this clonotype is medium-sized. V gene TRBV20-1 combines with J gene TRBJ1-6; D call uncertain. Trimming stripped 0 bases from V and 4 bases from J, with 7 bases between. The CDR3 sequence is 14 residues long. Germline-derived CDR1 and CDR2 are DFQATT and SNEGSKA (reference sequence). CDR3 region: CSARDPGYNSPLHF. CDR3 sequence (DNA): TGCAGTGCTAGAGATCCCGGTTATAATTCACCCCTCCACTTT.

In its sample, this clonotype was seen many times. The chain is built from TRBV5-1 and TRBJ2-1; TRBD1 agrees at 8 bases. The CDR3 length is 14 residues. From germline, CDR1 is SGHRS and CDR2 YFSETQ. Trimming removed 3 bases from V and 7 bases from J; junction bases left unmatched: 6. CDR3 in amino acids: CASSYQGALNEQFF. DNA of the CDR3: TGCGCCAGCAGCTATCAGGGGGCGTTGAATGAGCAGTTCTTC. Complete variable domain (other parts from reference TRBV5-1 and TRBJ2-1): KAGVTQTPRYLIKTRGQQVTLSCSPISGHRSVSWYQQTPGQGLQFLFEYFSETQRNKGNFPGRFSGRQFSNSRSEMNVSTLELGDSALYLCASSYQGALNEQFFGPGTRLTVL.

This clonotype is judged medium-sized. The rearrangement links TRBV24-1 to TRBJ2-2; D perhaps matches TRBD1 (6 bases). The V end lost 0 bases, the J end lost 5 bases, and 9 bases lay between the germline ends. The CDR3 runs 15 residues. The V gene's germline CDR1 is KGHDR and CDR2 SFDVKD. Written as DNA, the CDR3 is TGTGCCACCAGTGATTTGCACGGACAGACCGGGGAGCTGTTTTTT. Amino acids: CATSDLHGQTGELFF.

The table lists this clonotype with many counts. The chain employs TRBV7-2 and TRBJ1-1; 7 bases fit TRBD1. CDR3 size: 13 residues. Germline trimming cut 1 base from V and 8 bases from J; bases unmatched to any gene: 4. The germline gives CDR1 SGHTA, CDR2 FQGNSA. CDR3 residues: CASSLGTGREAFF. The CDR3, as DNA: TGTGCCAGCAGCTTAGGGACAGGCCGAGAAGCTTTCTTT. Based on the CDR3 plus reference TRBV7-2 and TRBJ1-1, the full variable domain is GAGVSQSPSNKVTEKGKDVELRCDPISGHTALYWYRQSLGQGLEFLIYFQGNSAPDKSGLPSDRFSAERTGGSVSTLTIQRTQQEDSAVYLCASSLGTGREAFFGQGTRLTVV.

This clonotype is medium-sized (0.01 to 0.1%) in the sample. This sequence joins TRBV29-1 and TRBJ2-7; D possibly corresponds to TRBD1 (6 bases). The germline V gene encodes CDR1 SQVTM and CDR2 ANQGSEA. V was trimmed by 5 bases and J by 9 bases, leaving 23 bases between them. This CDR3 is built from 14 residues. The CDR3 coding sequence is TGCAGCGTTACCGGGACACCCGTTTTCTATCGGCAGTACTTC. This encodes CSVTGTPVFYRQYF.

By share, this clonotype counts as medium-sized. This chain uses TRBV19 with TRBJ1-5, with a tentative D call TRBD1 (5 bases). This CDR3 region has 15 residues. The germline V and J ends were trimmed by 7 bases and 0 bases, with 13 bases remaining between them. Germline V gives CDR1 LNHDA, CDR2 SQIVND (reference sequence). The CDR3 sequence: CASNFPGDSNQPQHF. Here the CDR3 DNA reads TGTGCCAGTAACTTCCCGGGGGATAGCAATCAGCCCCAGCATTTT.

This clonotype was detected many times. CDR3 sequence (DNA): TGTGCCAGCAGCCCCCTCGGCGGCGGGCAGTACAATGAGCAGTTCTTC. Amino acid sequence: CASSPLGGGQYNEQFF. This rearrangement joins TRBV27 to TRBJ2-1, with D tentatively TRBD2 (5 bases). Germline V gene data show CDR1 as MNHEY and CDR2 as SMNVEV (reference sequence). Deletions cut 6 bases from V and 4 bases from J, with 19 bases between. The CDR3 consists of 16 residues.

By frequency in the sample, this clonotype is large. The chain carries TRBV4-3 and TRBJ1-3; no clear D. The CDR3 is 15 amino acids. V lost 0 bases, J lost 1 base, and 7 bases lay in between. The germline V gene has CDR1 LGHNA and CDR2 YSLEER. In nucleotides, the CDR3 is TGCGCCAGCAGCCAAGATATGCAGTCTGGAAACACCATATATTTT. Residues: CASSQDMQSGNTIYF.

By its share, this clonotype is hyperexpanded. The gene calls are TRBV18 and TRBJ1-1, with 9 bases fitting TRBD1. CDR3 length equals 13 residues. Trimming took 3 bases from V and 11 from J; bases not matched to a gene: 7. Germline V gene sequence: CDR1 KGHSH, CDR2 LQKENI. The CDR3: CASSPRDRADAFF. CDR3 bases: TGTGCCAGCTCACCTAGGGACAGGGCCGATGCTTTCTTT.

Ten or more counts support this clonotype. CDR3 sequence: CASSYADSSTDTQYF. CDR3 nucleotides: TGTGCCAGCAGTTACGCGGACTCTAGCACAGATACGCAGTATTTT. The chain has TRBV6-2 or TRBV6-3 and TRBJ2-3; a weak D match, TRBD2 (5 bases). V was clipped by 2 bases and J by 0 bases, with 9 bases between them. The germline gives CDR1 MNHEY, CDR2 SVGEGT. This CDR3 comprises 15 residues.